The 14 T cell receptor beta chains in this list originate from one sample, sequenced in a study of OX40 agonist ivuxolimab in advanced cancers. Assay: immunoSEQ multiplex PCR; the TCRdb copy retains only in-frame clones and omits some. Of 55,000 to 80,000 clones listed, 80% to 90% are singletons. The material was CD4+ or CD8+ T cells sorted from blood, obtained in a trial of the OX40 agonist ivuxolimab. Receptors were obtained from an adult with an advanced solid tumor such as melanoma, head and neck, liver or kidney cancer.

The genes are TRBV27 and TRBJ1-1; 7 nucleotides agree with TRBD1. This CDR3 has 14 residues. Unmatched junction bases numbered 9, after V lost 7 bases and J lost 4 bases. Germline lookup yields CDR1 MNHEY and CDR2 SMNVEV (reference sequence). The CDR3 is CASKRQGGRTEAFF. DNA of the CDR3: TGTGCCAGCAAAAGACAGGGAGGTCGCACTGAAGCTTTCTTT.

The chain has TRBV18 and TRBJ2-3; the match to TRBD2 covers 7 bases. The CDR3 loop spans 16 amino acids. The V gene's germline CDR1 is KGHSH and CDR2 LQKENI. V trimming: 3 bases; J trimming: 2 bases; junction bases outside the gene matches: 8. This chain's CDR3 is CASSPLLAANTDTQYF. CDR3 in DNA: TGTGCCAGCTCACCCCTCCTAGCGGCGAACACAGATACGCAGTATTTT.

The CDR3 sequence: CSVEGQGSYNEQFF. CDR3 in DNA: TGCAGCGTAGAGGGACAGGGGTCCTACAATGAGCAGTTCTTC. The V gene is TRBV29-1, the J gene TRBJ2-1; 10 bases fit TRBD1. V lost 6 bases and J lost 1; bases outside the gene matches: 3. Germline V gene data show CDR1 as SQVTM and CDR2 as ANQGSEA. CDR3 length equals 14 residues.

V usage is TRBV13 and J usage is TRBJ1-1; D unclear. Germline CDR1 is PRHDT and CDR2 is FYEKMQ (reference sequence). The CDR3 consists of 15 residues. The germline V and J ends were trimmed by 0 bases and 6 bases, with 14 bases remaining between them. The CDR3 DNA is TGTGCCAGCAGCTTAGGCGGTCTGAGTAGAGCTGAAGCTTTCTTT. It is translated as CASSLGGLSRAEAFF.

V and J are TRBV18 and TRBJ2-7, with 8 bases identical to TRBD1. The CDR3 covers 15 residues. CDR1 and CDR2 from the germline V gene are KGHSH and LQKENI. V shed 3 bases and J 3 bases; nucleotides not matched to a gene: 7. In DNA, the CDR3 is TGTGCCAGCTCACCCGAGACAGGGGACGACTACGAGCAGTACTTC. Its translation is CASSPETGDDYEQYF.

As concerns this clone: This CDR3 is also generated by other DNA sequences in the sample. This chain connects TRBV27 to TRBJ2-3; 12 bases align to TRBD2. The CDR3 contains 15 residues. V was clipped by 5 bases and J by 6 bases; unmatched bases: 6. Germline values: CDR1 MNHEY, CDR2 SMNVEV (reference sequence). In DNA, the CDR3 is TGTGCCAGCAGTGAGACTAGCGGGAGTGGCGATACGCAGTATTTT. Translated, it gives CASSETSGSGDTQYF.

The chain combines TRBV19 with TRBJ2-5; a possible D gene is TRBD1 (6 bases). V lost 7 bases and J 0 bases, leaving 9 bases between the germline ends. Germline CDR1 is LNHDA and CDR2 is SQIVND (reference sequence). The CDR3 is 13 amino acids. In DNA form, the CDR3 reads TGTGCCAGTACCAGGGACAACCAAGAGACCCAGTACTTC. Translating gives CASTRDNQETQYF.

In its sample, this clone was seen once. The J gene is TRBJ2-3, the V gene TRBV19; a possible D gene is TRBD1 (6 bases). Germline assignment: CDR1 LNHDA and CDR2 SQIVND (reference sequence). This CDR3 has 15 amino acids. With 8 bases removed from V and 7 bases from J, the gap between germline ends came to 22 bases. The CDR3 nucleotides read TGTGCCAGTCTAACCAGGGCAGGGGCAGGAAATACGCAGTATTTT. Amino acids: CASLTRAGAGNTQYF.

The chain carries TRBV7-3 and TRBJ1-4; the D is unclear. V lost 6 bases to trimming and J lost 7 bases, with 15 bases between them. The CDR3 runs 14 residues. Germline V gives CDR1 SGHTA, CDR2 FQGTGA. The CDR3 sequence is CASSPGPRSEKLFF. In DNA form, the CDR3 reads TGTGCCAGCAGTCCGGGCCCCCGGAGTGAAAAACTGTTTTTT.

The chain combines TRBV21-1 with TRBJ2-5; the D call in the table, TRBD2, was not verified against the DNA. TRBV21-1 is recorded as a pseudogene. CDR3 length: 20 amino acids. Written as DNA, the CDR3 is TGTGCCAGCAGCAAAGCCTGTTGGAACGGGGGGGCGGCCATTAGGAAGACCCAGTACTTC. This translates into CASSKACWNGGAAIRKTQYF.

The genes are TRBV7-3 and TRBJ2-1; 7 bases are shared with TRBD2. This CDR3 is built from 15 residues. The V gene's germline CDR1 is SGHTA and CDR2 FQGTGA. V dropped 3 bases and J dropped 3; count of bases not matched to a gene: 5. The CDR3 spells CASSFMSSGYNEQFF. The CDR3 coding sequence is TGTGCCAGCAGCTTCATGTCTAGCGGCTACAATGAGCAGTTCTTC.

V usage is TRBV2 and J usage is TRBJ2-5; 9 bases are a match to TRBD2. CDR3 length: 17 amino acids. J lost 2 bases, V lost 4 bases, and 11 bases had no gene match. Per germline, CDR1 SNHLY and CDR2 FYNNEI. Here the CDR3 reads CASSAHPAGGPQETQYF. The DNA of the CDR3 is TGTGCCAGCAGTGCCCACCCGGCGGGGGGGCCTCAAGAGACCCAGTACTTC.

The rearrangement joins TRBV28 to TRBJ2-1; TRBD2 matches at 12 bases. There are 16 residues in the CDR3. The junction had 9 bases not matched to a gene; V was cut back by 6 bases and J by 6 bases. From germline, CDR1 is MDHEN and CDR2 SYDVKM. The CDR3 sequence is CASSPSGLAGINEQFF. The CDR3 DNA reads as TGTGCCAGCAGCCCTTCGGGACTAGCGGGTATCAATGAGCAGTTCTTC.

The chain uses TRBV2 and TRBJ2-7; no reliable D call. Germline assignment: CDR1 SNHLY and CDR2 FYNNEI. Trimming cost V 5 bases and J 0 bases, with 8 bases left between them. The CDR3 is 13 amino acids. The CDR3 reads CASSFRSSYEQYF. As DNA, the CDR3 is TGTGCCAGCAGTTTCCGAAGCTCCTACGAGCAGTACTTC.